This T cell receptor (beta chain) derives from a study of beta chain features in type 1 diabetes (dated by TCRdb to the late 2010s). For context, the study as a whole: Patients and healthy donors did not differ in mean age, gender distribution, total cell number or subset yield. A total of roughly 100 million sorted cells were examined across all samples, and the number of cells per subset was strongly correlated with RNA yield. The study compared the TCRB repertoires of sorted circulating CD4+ T cell subsets in recently diagnosed type 1 diabetes patients with those in matched healthy donors. Naive and central memory subsets were obtained from all 30 or so donors, but regulatory and stem cell-like memory subsets were isolated from only 8 patients and roughly eight healthy donors. Broader findings and caveats from the paper: Only small numbers of individuals were included in the HLA sub-analyses, which left unresolved whether HLA type had any influence on TCRB rearrangement. Naive, central memory and regulatory TCRB repertoires appeared to be more alike among patients than among healthy donors. Because cDNA was sequenced instead of genomic DNA, activated cells with high expression could be over-represented, although the groups did not differ in activation or CD3 levels. Fewer insertions and more nucleotide deletions at VDJ recombination sites were observed in patients with type 1 diabetes, implying thymic rearrangement abnormalities. PCR might favor shorter templates, but patient and control samples were amplified and corrected together, so any skew would affect both groups equally. A moderate but significant shortening of TCRB CDR3 length was observed in type 1 diabetes patients in all four CD4+ subsets.

Each donor gave one peripheral blood draw, averaging approximately 110 mL, which was collected into heparinised tubes. Naive, central memory, regulatory and stem cell-like memory CD4+ T cells were sorted on a BD FACSAria II using a panel including CD45RO, CCR7, CD25, CD127, CD95 and CD27. Every sorted population had a purity above 95%. PBMCs were isolated right away by Lymphoprep density gradient centrifugation and were stained directly, without culture. Samples were stained and sorted in pairs, with one healthy donor and one patient per experiment, so that batch effects were minimized. For CDR1 and CDR2, the germline V gene lists SNHLY and FYNNEI. V is reduced by 4 bases and J by 2 bases, leaving a spacing of 12 bases between them. The CDR3 starts with the cysteine, ends with the phenylalanine, and has 15 residues. Only the CDR3 DNA is retained, 45 bases long and in frame from the first base. The High Capacity cDNA Reverse Transcription Kit was used to reverse transcribe all of the isolated RNA, meaning that expressed TCRB transcripts were what got sequenced. Deep immunoSEQ sequencing was performed on naive, central memory and regulatory T cell samples, with an average of around 3.4 million total reads per sample. After sorted cells were lysed in RLT buffer, RNA was extracted with DNase-treated RNeasy Micro or Mini kits, with the choice depending on cell number. To prevent cross-contamination, each cell subset was processed individually, whereas patient and healthy donor samples were processed jointly. The immunoSEQ multiplex PCR was used to amplify TCRB sequences from cDNA, yielding 87-bp fragments that span the CDR3 region. Sequencing of the amplicons was done on the Illumina HiSeq platform. The paper's processing steps were these. PCR bias was corrected computationally using synthetic template baselines, and reads within Hamming distance 2 were collapsed, with unmergeable singletons discarded. By aligning reads against IMGT, V, D and J genes, CDR3 length, and insertions or deletions at six rearrangement sites were assigned. Within each subset, clonotype counts were normalized to the number of sorted cells before true diversity and Gini coefficients were calculated with the tcR R package. Repertoire sharing was quantified using the overlap coefficient calculated on TCRB nucleotide sequences. Out-of-frame TCRB sequences from naive cells were analyzed as a proxy for the pre-selection repertoire. This is the immuneACCESS table as TCRdb keeps it, with only in-frame sequences that have V and J called. A part of the clones is gone; compared with another copy, unresolved V genes explain less than half, and the rest is unexplained. The V and J calls and clone size come from that table; D and trimming were worked out from the DNA. Across this sample there are around 690,000 clones, with 9.5% to 15% seen only once. The top ten clones comprise more than 0.09% of the sample.

About this clone: Which antigen it targets is not known. No base qualities exist here, and no much larger clone lies one base off it.

The clonotype originates from a man aged 25 to 40 with type 1 diabetes. The V and J genes are TRBV2 and TRBJ1-3; matching of 5 bases hints at TRBD1 as the D gene. Material: naive CD4+ T cells from blood. Explained via the paper, the cell subset or site label denotes: true naive CD4+ T cells. The sequenced DNA is TGTGCCAGCAGTGTTGGGGGACGCACTGGAAACACCATATATTTT. Its product reads: CASSVGGRTGNTIYF. Reference TRBV2 and TRBJ1-3 genes cover what lies past the CDR3, so the full variable domain is EPEVTQTPSHQVTQMGQEVILRCVPISNHLYFYWYRQILGQKVEFLVSFYNNEISEKSEIFDDQFSVERPDGSNFTLKIRSTKLEDSAMYFCASSVGGRTGNTIYFGEGSWLTVV.